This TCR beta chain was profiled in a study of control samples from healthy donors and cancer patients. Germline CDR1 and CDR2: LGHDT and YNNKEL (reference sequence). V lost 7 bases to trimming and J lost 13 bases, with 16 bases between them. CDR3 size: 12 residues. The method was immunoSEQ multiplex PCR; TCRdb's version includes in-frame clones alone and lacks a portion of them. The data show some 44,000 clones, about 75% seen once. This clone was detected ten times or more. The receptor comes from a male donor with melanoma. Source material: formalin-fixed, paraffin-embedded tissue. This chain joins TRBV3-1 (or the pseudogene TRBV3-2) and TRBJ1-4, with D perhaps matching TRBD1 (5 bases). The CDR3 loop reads CASTEPGQGLFF. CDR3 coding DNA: TGTGCCAGCACCGAACCGGGCCAGGGACTGTTTTTT.